The clone carrying this T cell receptor beta chain has ten or more counts. The antigen is undetermined. Used for diagnoses were clinical symptoms, serum thyroxine and TRAb, thyroid ultrasound and orbital computed tomography. Template material for amplifying TCR beta CDR3 regions consisted of RNA transcripts. The study used the HTBI primer set for a first-round RT-PCR of the TCR CDR3. A single record per CDR3 protein comes from TCRdb applying MiXCR to the multiplex PCR reads. The sample records 600,000 to 700,000 distinct CDR3 sequences, roughly 14% being singletons. This sample was included in a study of T cells in Graves' hyperthyroidism and ophthalmopathy. For the study at large: The authors collected peripheral blood at initial diagnosis, before any treatment. Findings of the study overall: Most clonotypes expanded in thyroid above 0.001 were likewise present in blood.

CDR1 is MNHEY, CDR2 SMNVEV, per germline (reference sequence). This CDR3 region has 13 residues. V was shortened by 6 bases and J by 4 bases, with 12 bases between the two germline ends. This TCR came from a woman in her thirties or forties with Graves' ophthalmopathy. The sequenced sample was blood. The chain employs TRBV27 and TRBJ1-2, with D unresolved. CDR3 protein: CASSPRSGYGYTF. The CDR3 region has the DNA TGTGCCAGCAGCCCACGCAGCGGCTATGGCTACACCTTC.